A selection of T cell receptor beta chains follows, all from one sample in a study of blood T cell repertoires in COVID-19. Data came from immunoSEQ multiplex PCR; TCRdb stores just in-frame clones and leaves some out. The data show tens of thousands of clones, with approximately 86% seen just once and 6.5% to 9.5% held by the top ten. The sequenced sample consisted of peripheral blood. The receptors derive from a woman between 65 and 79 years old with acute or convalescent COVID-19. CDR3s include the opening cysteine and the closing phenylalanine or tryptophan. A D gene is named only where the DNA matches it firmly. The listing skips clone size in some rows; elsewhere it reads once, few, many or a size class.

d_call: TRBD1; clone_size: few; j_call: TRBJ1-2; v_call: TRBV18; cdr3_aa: CASSGSYRGDGYTF; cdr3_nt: TGTGCCAGCTCAGGGAGCTACAGGGGCGATGGCTACACCTTC
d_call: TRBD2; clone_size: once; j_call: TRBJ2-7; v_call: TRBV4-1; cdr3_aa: CASSQGLAGEGRYEQYF; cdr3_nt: TGCGCCAGCAGCCAAGGGCTAGCGGGAGAGGGTCGGTACGAGCAGTACTTC
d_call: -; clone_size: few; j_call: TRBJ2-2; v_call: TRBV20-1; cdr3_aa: CSASGGPNTGELFF; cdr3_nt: TGCAGTGCTAGTGGGGGGCCAAACACCGGGGAGCTGTTTTTT
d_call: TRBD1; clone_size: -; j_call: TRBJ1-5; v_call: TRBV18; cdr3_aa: CASSQRQGATQPQHF; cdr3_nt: TGTGCCAGCTCCCAACGACAGGGGGCAACTCAGCCCCAGCATTTT
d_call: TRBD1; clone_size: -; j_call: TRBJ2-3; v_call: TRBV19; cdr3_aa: CASSIWTGIADTQYF; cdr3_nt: TGTGCCAGTAGTATATGGACAGGGATCGCAGATACGCAGTATTTT
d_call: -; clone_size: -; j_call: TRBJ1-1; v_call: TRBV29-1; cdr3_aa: CSVGRVMNTEAFF; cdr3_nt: TGCAGCGTTGGCAGGGTCATGAACACTGAAGCTTTCTTT
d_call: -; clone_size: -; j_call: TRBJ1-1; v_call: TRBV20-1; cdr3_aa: CSAKRNTEAFF; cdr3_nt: TGCAGTGCTAAGAGGAACACTGAAGCTTTCTTT
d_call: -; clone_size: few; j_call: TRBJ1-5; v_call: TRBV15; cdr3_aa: CATQPGYSNQPQHF; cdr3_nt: TGTGCCACCCAACCAGGGTATAGCAATCAGCCCCAGCATTTT
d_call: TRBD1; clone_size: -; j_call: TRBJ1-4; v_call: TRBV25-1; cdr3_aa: CASSGTGESEKLFF; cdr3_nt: TGTGCCAGCAGTGGGACAGGGGAGAGCGAAAAACTGTTTTTT
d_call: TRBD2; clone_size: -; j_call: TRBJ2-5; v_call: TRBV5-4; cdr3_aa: CASSLGTSGGRETQYF; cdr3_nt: TGTGCCAGCAGCTTGGGGACTAGCGGAGGGAGGGAGACCCAGTACTTC
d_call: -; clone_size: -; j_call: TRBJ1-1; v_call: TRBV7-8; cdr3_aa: CASSLFGEAFF; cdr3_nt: TGTGCCAGCAGCTTATTCGGGGAAGCTTTCTTT
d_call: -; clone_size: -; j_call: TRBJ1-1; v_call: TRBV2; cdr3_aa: CASSAGFGYLSEAFF; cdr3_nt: TGTGCCAGCAGTGCAGGGTTTGGTTATTTGTCTGAAGCTTTCTTT
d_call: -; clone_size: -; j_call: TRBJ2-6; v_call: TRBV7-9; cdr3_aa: CASNSAGSGANVLTF; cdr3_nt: TGTGCCAGCAATTCGGCCGGGAGTGGGGCCAACGTCCTGACTTTC
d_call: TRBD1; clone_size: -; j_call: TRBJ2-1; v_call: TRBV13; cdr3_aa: CASSVAIAGQGLNEQFF; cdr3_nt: TGTGCCAGCAGCGTAGCAATTGCGGGACAGGGACTAAATGAGCAGTTCTTC
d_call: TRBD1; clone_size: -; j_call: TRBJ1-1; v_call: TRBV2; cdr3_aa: CASTPRGNRGTEAFF; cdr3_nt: TGTGCCAGCACCCCCAGAGGTAACAGGGGCACTGAAGCTTTCTTT
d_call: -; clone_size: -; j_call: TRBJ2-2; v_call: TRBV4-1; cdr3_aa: CASSQDRDPGELFF; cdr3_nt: TGCGCCAGCAGCCAAGACAGGGATCCCGGGGAGCTGTTTTTT
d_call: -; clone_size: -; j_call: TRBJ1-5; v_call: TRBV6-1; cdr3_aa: CASSEIGVRQPQHF; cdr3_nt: TGTGCCAGCAGTGAAATTGGAGTACGTCAGCCCCAGCATTTT
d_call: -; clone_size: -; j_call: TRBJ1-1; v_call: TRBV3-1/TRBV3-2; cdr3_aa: CASSQDGGRTGEAFF; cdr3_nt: TGTGCCAGCAGCCAAGATGGGGGGAGGACGGGTGAAGCTTTCTTT
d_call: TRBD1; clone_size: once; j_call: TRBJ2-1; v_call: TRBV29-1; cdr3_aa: CSVVGTEDYNEQFF; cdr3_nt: TGCAGCGTTGTCGGGACAGAAGACTACAATGAGCAGTTCTTC
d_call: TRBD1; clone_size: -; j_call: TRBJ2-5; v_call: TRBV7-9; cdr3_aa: CASSLEGARETQYF; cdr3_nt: TGTGCCAGCAGCTTAGAGGGGGCTCGGGAGACCCAGTACTTC
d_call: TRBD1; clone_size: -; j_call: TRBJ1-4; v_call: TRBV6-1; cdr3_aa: CASSVSFGTGEGEKLFF; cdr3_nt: TGTGCCAGCAGTGTCTCGTTTGGGACAGGGGAGGGGGAAAAACTGTTTTTT
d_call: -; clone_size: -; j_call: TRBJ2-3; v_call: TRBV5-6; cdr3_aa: CASSLVGVPAAQYF; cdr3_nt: TGTGCCAGCAGCTTGGTCGGGGTTCCCGCGGCGCAGTATTTT
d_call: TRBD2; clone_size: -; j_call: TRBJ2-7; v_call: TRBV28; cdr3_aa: CASSSRLAGGWYEQYF; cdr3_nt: TGTGCCAGCAGTTCAAGACTAGCGGGAGGATGGTACGAGCAGTACTTC
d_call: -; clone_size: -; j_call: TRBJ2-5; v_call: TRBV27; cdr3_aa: CASSSLQETQYF; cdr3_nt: TGTGCCAGCAGTTCCCTTCAAGAGACCCAGTACTTC
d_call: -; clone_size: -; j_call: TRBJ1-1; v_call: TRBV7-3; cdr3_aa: CASSLAGPQMNTEAFF; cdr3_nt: TGTGCCAGCAGCCTCGCCGGTCCCCAAATGAACACTGAAGCTTTCTTT
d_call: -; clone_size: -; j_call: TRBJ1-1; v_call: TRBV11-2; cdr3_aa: CASSQWNTEAFF; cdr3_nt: TGTGCCAGCAGCCAATGGAACACTGAAGCTTTCTTT
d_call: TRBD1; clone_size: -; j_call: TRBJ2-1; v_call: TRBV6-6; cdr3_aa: CASSRAGTGSWGEQFF; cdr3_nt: TGTGCCAGCAGTCGGGCGGGGACAGGGTCTTGGGGTGAGCAGTTCTTC
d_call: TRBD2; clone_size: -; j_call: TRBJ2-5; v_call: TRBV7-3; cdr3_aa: CASSLNGGLAGGETQYF; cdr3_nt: TGTGCCAGCAGCTTAAATGGGGGACTAGCGGGAGGAGAGACCCAGTACTTC
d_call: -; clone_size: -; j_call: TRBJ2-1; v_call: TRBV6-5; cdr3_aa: CASSYSRSSYNEQFF; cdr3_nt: TGTGCCAGCAGTTATAGCAGAAGCTCCTACAATGAGCAGTTCTTC
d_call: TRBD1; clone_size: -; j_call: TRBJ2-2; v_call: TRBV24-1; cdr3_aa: CATSDNAGGYTGELFF; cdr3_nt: TGTGCCACCAGTGATAATGCAGGGGGCTACACCGGGGAGCTGTTTTTT
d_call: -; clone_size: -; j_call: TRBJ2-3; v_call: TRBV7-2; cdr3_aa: CASSPGSFTDTQYF; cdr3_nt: TGTGCCAGCAGCCCAGGCTCCTTCACAGATACGCAGTATTTT
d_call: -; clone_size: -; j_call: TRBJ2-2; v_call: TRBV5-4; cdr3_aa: CASRASDRLNTGELFF; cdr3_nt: TGTGCCAGCAGGGCTTCAGACAGGTTGAACACCGGGGAGCTGTTTTTT
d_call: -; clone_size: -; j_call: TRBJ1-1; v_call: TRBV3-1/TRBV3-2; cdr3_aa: CASSHQTGNTEAFF; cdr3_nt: TGTGCCAGCAGCCACCAGACAGGGAACACTGAAGCTTTCTTT
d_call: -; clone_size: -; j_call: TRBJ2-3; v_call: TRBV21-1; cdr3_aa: CASSKPVRTGIPPAGDTQYF; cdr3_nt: TGTGCCAGCAGCAAACCCGTTCGGACAGGGATTCCCCCTGCGGGGGATACGCAGTATTTT
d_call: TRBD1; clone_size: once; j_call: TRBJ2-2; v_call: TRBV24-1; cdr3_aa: CATSDPGTGAGTGELFF; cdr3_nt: TGTGCCACCAGTGACCCTGGGACAGGTGCTGGCACCGGGGAGCTGTTTTTT
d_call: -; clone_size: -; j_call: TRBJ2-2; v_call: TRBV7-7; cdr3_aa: CASSYSQPPGELFF; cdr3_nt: TGTGCCAGCAGCTACTCACAGCCCCCCGGGGAGCTGTTTTTT
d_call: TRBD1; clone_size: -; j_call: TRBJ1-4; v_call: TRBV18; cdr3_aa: CASSPLGQGNEKLFF; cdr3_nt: TGTGCCAGCTCACCCCTCGGACAGGGTAATGAAAAACTGTTTTTT
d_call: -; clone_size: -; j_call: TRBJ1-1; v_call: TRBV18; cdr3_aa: CASSGQLNTEAFF; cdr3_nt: TGTGCCAGCTCTGGACAGCTGAACACTGAAGCTTTCTTT
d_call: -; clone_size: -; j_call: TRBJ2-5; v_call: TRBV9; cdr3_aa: CASSVAGHQETQYF; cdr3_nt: TGTGCCAGCAGCGTCGCGGGCCATCAAGAGACCCAGTACTTC
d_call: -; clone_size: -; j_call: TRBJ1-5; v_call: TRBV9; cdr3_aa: CASSVSQENQPQHF; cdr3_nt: TGTGCCAGCAGCGTCTCACAGGAGAATCAGCCCCAGCATTTT
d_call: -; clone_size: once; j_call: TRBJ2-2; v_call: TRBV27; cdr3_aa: CASSHPFSGTGELFF; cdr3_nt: TGTGCCAGCAGCCATCCCTTTAGCGGCACCGGGGAGCTGTTTTTT
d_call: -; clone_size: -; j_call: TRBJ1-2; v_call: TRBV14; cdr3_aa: CASSQDSGKANYGYTF; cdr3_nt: TGTGCCAGCAGCCAAGATAGCGGCAAGGCTAACTATGGCTACACCTTC
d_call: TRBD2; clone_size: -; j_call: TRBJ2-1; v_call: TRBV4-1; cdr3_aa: CASSQYELAGGQNEQFF; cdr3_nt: TGCGCCAGCAGCCAATACGAACTAGCGGGGGGGCAGAATGAGCAGTTCTTC
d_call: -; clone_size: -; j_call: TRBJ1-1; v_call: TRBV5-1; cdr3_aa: CASSLGGSKNTEAFF; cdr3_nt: TGCGCCAGCAGCTTGGGCGGGAGTAAGAACACTGAAGCTTTCTTT
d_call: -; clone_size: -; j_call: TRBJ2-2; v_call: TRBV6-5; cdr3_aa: CASTARQTGELFF; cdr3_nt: TGTGCCAGCACTGCACGACAGACCGGGGAGCTGTTTTTT
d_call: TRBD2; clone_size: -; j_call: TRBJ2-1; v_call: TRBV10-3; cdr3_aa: CAISSLTSGKDNEQFF; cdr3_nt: TGTGCCATCAGTTCCCTCACTAGCGGTAAAGACAATGAGCAGTTCTTC
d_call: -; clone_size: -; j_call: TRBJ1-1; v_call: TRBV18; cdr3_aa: CASSPPGSGLWAEAFF; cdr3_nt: TGTGCCAGCTCACCACCGGGAAGCGGTCTATGGGCTGAAGCTTTCTTT
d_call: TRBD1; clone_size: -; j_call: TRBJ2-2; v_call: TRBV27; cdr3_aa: CATQGQANTGELFF; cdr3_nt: TGTGCCACCCAGGGACAGGCGAACACCGGGGAGCTGTTTTTT
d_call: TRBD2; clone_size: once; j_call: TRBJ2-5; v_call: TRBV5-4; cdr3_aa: CASSQGLALAGQETQYF; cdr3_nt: TGTGCCAGCAGCCAGGGACTAGCGCTTGCAGGCCAAGAGACCCAGTACTTC
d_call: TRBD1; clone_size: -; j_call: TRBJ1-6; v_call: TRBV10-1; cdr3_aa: CASSSGTANSPLHF; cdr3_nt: TGCGCCAGCAGTTCCGGGACAGCGAATTCACCCCTCCACTTT
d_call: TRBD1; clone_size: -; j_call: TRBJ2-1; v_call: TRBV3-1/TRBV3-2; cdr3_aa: CASSARDRGDNEQFF; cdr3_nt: TGTGCCAGCAGCGCCCGGGACAGAGGGGACAATGAGCAGTTCTTC
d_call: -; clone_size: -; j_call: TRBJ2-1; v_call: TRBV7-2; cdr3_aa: CASSPDGGYNEQFF; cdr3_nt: TGTGCCAGCAGCCCTGACGGGGGCTACAATGAGCAGTTCTTC
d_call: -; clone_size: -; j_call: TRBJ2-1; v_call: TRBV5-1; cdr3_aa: CASSLGGQTNEQFF; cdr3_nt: TGCGCCAGCAGCTTGGGGGGACAAACCAATGAGCAGTTCTTC
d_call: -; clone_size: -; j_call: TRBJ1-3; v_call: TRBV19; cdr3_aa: CASSGAAGSGNTIYF; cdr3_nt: TGTGCCAGTAGTGGGGCGGCAGGCTCTGGAAACACCATATATTTT
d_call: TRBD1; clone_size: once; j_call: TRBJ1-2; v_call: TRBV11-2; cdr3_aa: CASSSPIKDRTSNYGYTF; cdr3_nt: TGTGCCAGCAGCTCGCCTATTAAGGACAGGACGTCTAACTATGGCTACACCTTC
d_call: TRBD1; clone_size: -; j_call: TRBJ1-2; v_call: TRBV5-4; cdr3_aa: CASSSTGTGDGYTF; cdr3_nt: TGTGCCAGCAGCTCCACCGGGACAGGGGATGGCTACACCTTC
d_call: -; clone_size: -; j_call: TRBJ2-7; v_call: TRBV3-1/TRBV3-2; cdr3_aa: CASSSTTPYEQYF; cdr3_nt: TGTGCCAGCAGTTCGACTACCCCCTACGAGCAGTACTTC
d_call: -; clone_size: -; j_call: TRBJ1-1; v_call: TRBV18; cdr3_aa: CASSESKNTEAFF; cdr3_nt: TGTGCCAGCTCAGAAAGCAAGAACACTGAAGCTTTCTTT